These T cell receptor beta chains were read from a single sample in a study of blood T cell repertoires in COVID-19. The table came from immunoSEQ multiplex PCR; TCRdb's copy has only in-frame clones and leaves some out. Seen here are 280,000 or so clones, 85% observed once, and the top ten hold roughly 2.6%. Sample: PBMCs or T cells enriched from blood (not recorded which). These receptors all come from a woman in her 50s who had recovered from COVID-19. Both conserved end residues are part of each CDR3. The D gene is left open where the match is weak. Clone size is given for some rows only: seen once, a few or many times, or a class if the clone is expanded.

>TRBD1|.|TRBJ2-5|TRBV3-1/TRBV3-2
CASSRGTGSNQETQYF
TGTGCCAGCAGCCGAGGGACAGGGTCAAACCAAGAGACCCAGTACTTC
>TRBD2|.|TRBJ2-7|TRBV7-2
CASSLGLAGVSYEQYF
TGTGCCAGCAGCTTAGGCCTAGCGGGAGTCTCCTACGAGCAGTACTTC
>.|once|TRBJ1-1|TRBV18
CASSPARGNTEAFF
TGTGCCAGCTCCCCGGCGCGAGGGAATACTGAAGCTTTCTTT
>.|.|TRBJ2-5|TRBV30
CAWSSESETQYF
TGTGCCTGGAGTTCGGAGAGCGAGACCCAGTACTTC
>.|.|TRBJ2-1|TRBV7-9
CASSPGRNEQFF
TGTGCCAGCAGCCCAGGGCGGAATGAGCAGTTCTTC
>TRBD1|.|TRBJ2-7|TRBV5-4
CASSADRGISEQYF
TGTGCCAGCAGCGCCGACAGGGGAATCTCCGAGCAGTACTTC
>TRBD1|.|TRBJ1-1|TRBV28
CASLDRDTEAFF
TGTGCCAGCCTAGACAGGGATACTGAAGCTTTCTTT
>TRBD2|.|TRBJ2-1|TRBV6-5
CASNPRGGSNNEQFF
TGTGCCAGCAACCCGAGGGGAGGGTCCAACAATGAGCAGTTCTTC
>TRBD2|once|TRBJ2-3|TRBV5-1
CASSPPRLAGWGDTQYF
TGCGCCAGCAGCCCACCGAGGCTAGCGGGATGGGGAGATACGCAGTATTTT
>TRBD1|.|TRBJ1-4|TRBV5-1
CASSLVGQFNEKLFF
TGCGCCAGCAGCTTGGTGGGACAGTTTAATGAAAAACTGTTTTTT